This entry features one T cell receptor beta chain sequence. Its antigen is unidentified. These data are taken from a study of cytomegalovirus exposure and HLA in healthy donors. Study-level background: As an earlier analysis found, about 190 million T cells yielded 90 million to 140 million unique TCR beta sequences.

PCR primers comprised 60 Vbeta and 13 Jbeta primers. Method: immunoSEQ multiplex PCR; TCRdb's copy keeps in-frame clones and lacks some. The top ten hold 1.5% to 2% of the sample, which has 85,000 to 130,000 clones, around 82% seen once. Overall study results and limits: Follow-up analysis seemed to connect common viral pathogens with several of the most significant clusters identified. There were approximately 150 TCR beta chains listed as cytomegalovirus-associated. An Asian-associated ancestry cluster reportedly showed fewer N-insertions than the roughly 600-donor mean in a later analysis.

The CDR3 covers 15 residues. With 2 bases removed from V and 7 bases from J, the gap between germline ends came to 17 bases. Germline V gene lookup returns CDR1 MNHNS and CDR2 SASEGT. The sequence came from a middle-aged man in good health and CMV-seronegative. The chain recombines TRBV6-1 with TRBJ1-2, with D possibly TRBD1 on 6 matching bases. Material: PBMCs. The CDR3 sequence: CASSERGGPAGGYTF. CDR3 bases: TGTGCCAGCAGTGAAAGGGGGGGCCCAGCGGGTGGCTACACCTTC.